A few counts support the clone carrying this T cell receptor (beta chain). Its antigen remains unidentified. The data were taken from a study of vaccination and CD4 T cells after COVID-19. About the research overall: The cells in question were stimulated using overlapping spike peptides derived from SARS-CoV-2, HCoV-NL63, HCoV-OC43 and HCoV-229E.

Treatment in this sample: approximately 9-day PBMC culture with coronavirus spike peptide pools or control peptides (ViraFEST assay). Having spent 10 to 11 days in culture, CD4+ T cells were then isolated by negative selection. The CDR3 loop spans 15 amino acids. V gave up 6 bases and J gave up 4 bases; unmatched junction bases: 6. Germline assignment: CDR1 MNHNS and CDR2 SASEGT. Sequenced with the Oncomine TCR Beta short-read assay was DNA taken from cultured CD4+ T cells. TCRdb reprocessed the PCR reads with MiXCR, giving one entry per CDR3 protein. The sample lists more than 15,000 distinct CDR3 sequences; more than 25% were seen once.

This receptor was taken from a human donor with COVID-19. The sample comprised cultured CD4+ T cells from blood. The chain is built from TRBV6-1 and TRBJ2-3; 11 bases match TRBD2. The CDR3 is CASRYSSGGSDTQYF. The CDR3 region has the DNA TGTGCCAGCAGGTATTCTAGCGGGGGGTCAGATACGCAGTATTTT.